A selection of T cell receptor beta chains follows, all from one sample in a study of control samples from healthy donors and cancer patients. Only in-frame clones appear in the TCRdb table, and some are missing; sequencing was by immunoSEQ multiplex PCR. The sample lists about 76,000 clones, 75% to 90% seen once, with around a tenth in the top ten. The sequenced material came from PBMCs. These receptors were taken from a woman between 45 and 60 years old with colorectal cancer. Both conserved end residues are part of each CDR3. The D gene is left open where the match is weak. Not all rows give a size; the values are once, few, many and, for expanded clones, a class.

TRBV5-1	-	TRBJ2-5	few	TGCGCCAGCAGCTCGACCCCAAGCGGCGGGGAGACCCAGTACTTC	CASSSTPSGGETQYF
TRBV5-1	-	TRBJ2-5	-	TGCGCCAGCAGCTTGTGGGACCAGCTCGACCAAGAGACCCAGTACTTC	CASSLWDQLDQETQYF
TRBV30	-	TRBJ1-2	once	TGTGCCTGGAGTGTTCCAGGCAACTATGGCTACACCTTC	CAWSVPGNYGYTF
TRBV6-1	TRBD1	TRBJ1-2	-	TGTGCCAGCAGTGAAAGGGGGACAGGCTCCTATGGCTACACCTTC	CASSERGTGSYGYTF
TRBV2	-	TRBJ1-6	-	TGTGCCAGCAGGAGGGGGGATACTCATTATTCACCCCTCCACTTT	CASRRGDTHYSPLHF
TRBV18	-	TRBJ2-3	-	TGTGCCAGCTCACCAAAGAGATCCCCCACAGATACGCAGTATTTT	CASSPKRSPTDTQYF
TRBV6-1	-	TRBJ1-2	-	TGTGCCAGCAGTGACCGACAGGATTCCGGCTATGGCTACACCTTC	CASSDRQDSGYGYTF
TRBV7-3	-	TRBJ2-1	-	TGTGCCAGCAGCCCCGGGCAGGGGATTAGCAGCAATGAGCAGTTCTTC	CASSPGQGISSNEQFF
TRBV2	-	TRBJ1-5	-	TGTGCCAGCAGTGAAGCGCTTAGCTATCAGCCCCAGCATTTT	CASSEALSYQPQHF
TRBV5-1	TRBD1	TRBJ1-2	-	TGCGCCAGCAGCTTTGGGACAGCAAACTATGGCTACACCTTC	CASSFGTANYGYTF
TRBV6-2/TRBV6-3	TRBD1	TRBJ2-3	-	TGTGCCAGCAGACCTAGGGACAGGGGGCGAGATACGCAGTATTTT	CASRPRDRGRDTQYF
TRBV28	-	TRBJ1-4	once	TGTGCCAGCAGGCGGGGGGGTGTCAGTGAAAAACTGTTTTTT	CASRRGGVSEKLFF
TRBV7-9	TRBD1	TRBJ2-5	-	TGTGCCAGCAGCTTAACCGGGACAGGGCAAGAGACCCAGTACTTC	CASSLTGTGQETQYF
TRBV4-3	TRBD1	TRBJ1-2	few	TGCGCCAGCAGCCAAGAGGTCCCGGGACAGGGGGCGTATGGCTACACCTTC	CASSQEVPGQGAYGYTF
TRBV19	TRBD2	TRBJ2-3	-	TGTGCCAGTAGTATCCCAGGGAGGGCAGATACGCAGTATTTT	CASSIPGRADTQYF
TRBV19	-	TRBJ1-1	-	TGTGCCAGTAGTGGGCCGTTGTGGGCTTTCTTT	CASSGPLWAFF
TRBV7-9	-	TRBJ2-2	-	TGTGCCAGCAGCTCGCGACAGAGATACACCGGGGAGCTGTTTTTT	CASSSRQRYTGELFF
TRBV27	-	TRBJ2-5	-	TGTGCCAGCAGTAACAAAGAGACCCAGTACTTC	CASSNKETQYF
TRBV6-2/TRBV6-3	TRBD1	TRBJ2-3	-	TGTGCCAGCAGTTTCCAGACAGGGGCTCGGTATTTT	CASSFQTGARYF
TRBV27	TRBD2	TRBJ2-1	-	TGTGCCAGCAGAAGCGGGGTCTACAATGAGCAGTTCTTC	CASRSGVYNEQFF
TRBV30	TRBD2	TRBJ2-1	-	TGTGCCTGGACTAGCGGGGTTTACAATGAGCAGTTCTTC	CAWTSGVYNEQFF
TRBV7-8	TRBD1	TRBJ1-6	few	TGTGCCAGCAGCTTGGGGGACAGGGGACCTTCACCCCTCCACTTT	CASSLGDRGPSPLHF
TRBV30	TRBD2	TRBJ2-3	-	TGTGCCTGGAACTTCGGCGGGGGGGCAACAGATACGCAGTATTTT	CAWNFGGGATDTQYF
TRBV7-2	-	TRBJ1-3	once	TGTGCCAGCAGCTTAGTGCCGGGTTCTGGAAACACCATATATTTT	CASSLVPGSGNTIYF
TRBV5-1	-	TRBJ1-4	-	TGCGCCAGCAGCTTGGGGAGGGAACCACTAACTAATGAAAAACTGTTTTTT	CASSLGREPLTNEKLFF
TRBV19	-	TRBJ1-5	-	TGTGCCAGTAGTATAGACAGGGGTAGCAATCAGCCCCAGCATTTT	CASSIDRGSNQPQHF
TRBV5-1	-	TRBJ1-2	-	TGCGCCAGCAGCTTGGGGGCGGGGAGTGTTGGCTACACCTTC	CASSLGAGSVGYTF
TRBV5-1	-	TRBJ1-6	-	TGCGCCAGCAGCTTGGAAGGAAGAGCGACGAGGAATTCACCCCTCCACTTT	CASSLEGRATRNSPLHF
TRBV15	-	TRBJ1-4	-	TGTGCCACCAGCAGAGATTATTCATCTGGTGAAAAACTGTTTTTT	CATSRDYSSGEKLFF
TRBV10-3	-	TRBJ1-5	once	TGTGCCATCAGTGAGTCGAGAGGGTGGCAGCCCCAGCATTTT	CAISESRGWQPQHF
TRBV2	TRBD1	TRBJ1-2	few	TGTGCCAGCAGAAGCCAGGGGGCGAACTATGGCTACACCTTC	CASRSQGANYGYTF
TRBV20-1	-	TRBJ1-3	-	TGCAGTGCTAGTAGGCAGCAGGCTGGAAACACCATATATTTT	CSASRQQAGNTIYF
TRBV6-1	-	TRBJ1-5	-	TGTGCCAGCAGTGAAAGAACAGGGATAGGTCAGCCCCAGCATTTT	CASSERTGIGQPQHF
TRBV12-3/TRBV12-4	-	TRBJ2-5	few	TGTGCCAGCACCTACCAAGAGACCCAGTACTTC	CASTYQETQYF
TRBV7-2	-	TRBJ1-5	-	TGTGCCAGCAGCATAGAGTCAGCGGACAATCAGCCCCAGCATTTT	CASSIESADNQPQHF
TRBV6-5	-	TRBJ2-1	-	TGTGCCAGCAGTACAATAGTAAGCGACAATGAGCAGTTCTTC	CASSTIVSDNEQFF
TRBV5-1	-	TRBJ2-3	-	TGCGCCAGCAGCTTGGGGTCTAGCGAATACACAGATACGCAGTATTTT	CASSLGSSEYTDTQYF
TRBV29-1	-	TRBJ2-5	-	TGCAGCGTTGTCGGGATCCAAGAGACCCAGTACTTC	CSVVGIQETQYF
TRBV6-5	-	TRBJ1-5	-	TGTGCCACGTGGGCCGAACCTCAGCCCCAGCATTTT	CATWAEPQPQHF
TRBV30	-	TRBJ2-3	-	TGTGCCTGGAGGTTCTCTGGTGCAGATACGCAGTATTTT	CAWRFSGADTQYF
TRBV30	TRBD1	TRBJ1-1	-	TGTGCGGTAGGGACAGGGGCCACTGAAGCTTTCTTT	CAVGTGATEAFF
TRBV4-1	-	TRBJ2-5	-	TGCGCCAGCAGCCAAGCGGGAGTCCAAGAGACCCAGTACTTC	CASSQAGVQETQYF
TRBV7-8	-	TRBJ2-5	-	TGTGCCAGCAGCTTGCCGGGACTGAAAGAGACCCAGTACTTC	CASSLPGLKETQYF
TRBV12-3/TRBV12-4	-	TRBJ1-2	-	TGTGCCAGCAGTTCCCCCGCCCTGGGTGGCTACACCTTC	CASSSPALGGYTF
TRBV23-1	-	TRBJ1-1	-	TGCGCCAGCAGTCACCTACAGGGTCCTACAAACACTGAAGCTTTCTTT	CASSHLQGPTNTEAFF
TRBV7-3	-	TRBJ1-1	-	TGTGCCAGCAGTCAGGGGAGCCAAACAGAAGCTTTCTTT	CASSQGSQTEAFF
TRBV18	-	TRBJ1-6	-	TGTGCCAGCTCACCAGCAGCCTATAATTCACCCCTCCACTTT	CASSPAAYNSPLHF
TRBV4-1	TRBD2	TRBJ2-1	-	TGCGCCAGCAGCCAGGGACTAGGGGGTTACAATGAGCAGTTCTTC	CASSQGLGGYNEQFF
TRBV15	-	TRBJ2-2	-	TGTGCCACCAGCAGCGGGGCGTCCGGGACAACGAACACCGGGGAGCTGTTTTTT	CATSSGASGTTNTGELFF
TRBV5-1	TRBD1	TRBJ2-5	once	TGCGCCAGCAGCTCCGGGACAGGGGTACAAGAGACCCAGTACTTC	CASSSGTGVQETQYF
TRBV15	-	TRBJ2-6	-	TGTGCCACCAGCAGAGATAGAGGGGCCAACGTCCTGACTTTC	CATSRDRGANVLTF
TRBV3-1/TRBV3-2	-	TRBJ1-3	-	TGTGCCAGCAGCCAAGAGGGCGCCGGAAACACCATATATTTT	CASSQEGAGNTIYF
TRBV5-6	TRBD1	TRBJ1-2	-	TGTGCCAGCAGCTTGGGAGGGGGCGGCTACACCTTC	CASSLGGGGYTF
TRBV5-1	TRBD2	TRBJ2-5	-	TGCGCCAGCAGCTTGGGTAGCGGGTTAAAAGAGACCCAGTACTTC	CASSLGSGLKETQYF
TRBV7-2	-	TRBJ1-2	-	TGTGCCAGCAGCCGCCTATGGGGGCTAGGAGAGTATGGCTACACCTTC	CASSRLWGLGEYGYTF
TRBV25-1	-	TRBJ2-1	-	TGTGCCAGCCAATCCCCCAACCCTTACGACAATGAGCAGTTCTTC	CASQSPNPYDNEQFF
TRBV2	TRBD1	TRBJ1-6	-	TGTGCCAGCAGTGTGACAGGGGATAATTCACCCCTCCACTTT	CASSVTGDNSPLHF
TRBV7-9	TRBD1	TRBJ1-2	-	TGTGCCAGCAGCTTAGACGGACAGGGTCCTCACGGCTACACCTTC	CASSLDGQGPHGYTF
TRBV5-6	-	TRBJ2-3	once	TGTGCCAGCAGCTTTGGGAAGAGCACAGATACGCAGTATTTT	CASSFGKSTDTQYF
TRBV6-5	-	TRBJ1-5	-	TGTGCCAGCAGCAGGGATAGCAATCAGCCCCAGCATTTT	CASSRDSNQPQHF